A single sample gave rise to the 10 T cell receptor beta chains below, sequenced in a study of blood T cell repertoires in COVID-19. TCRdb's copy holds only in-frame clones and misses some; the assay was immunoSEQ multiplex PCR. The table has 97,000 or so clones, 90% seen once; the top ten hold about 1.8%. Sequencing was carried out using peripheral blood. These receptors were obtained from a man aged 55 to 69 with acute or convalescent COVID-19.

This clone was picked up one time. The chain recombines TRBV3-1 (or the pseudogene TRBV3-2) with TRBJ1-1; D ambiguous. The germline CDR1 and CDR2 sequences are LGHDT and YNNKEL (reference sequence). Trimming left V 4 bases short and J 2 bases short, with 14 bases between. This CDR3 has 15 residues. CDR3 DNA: TGTGCCAGCAGCCCCCCAACGGGGTTTAACACTGAAGCTTTCTTT. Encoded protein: CASSPPTGFNTEAFF.

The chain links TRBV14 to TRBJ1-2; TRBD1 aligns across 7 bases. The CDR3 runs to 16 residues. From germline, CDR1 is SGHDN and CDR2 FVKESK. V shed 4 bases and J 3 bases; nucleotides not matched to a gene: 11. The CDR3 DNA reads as TGTGCCAGCAGCCGCGAACCCGGACAGGCTTACTATGGCTACACCTTC. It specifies CASSREPGQAYYGYTF.

The CDR3 DNA reads TGCGCCAGCAGCCCCTCCTGGGGCGGATCCTACAATGAGCAGTTCTTC. As protein: CASSPSWGGSYNEQFF. The chain combines TRBV5-1 with TRBJ2-1; D may be TRBD1 (5 bases). Trimming cost V 4 bases and J 1 base, with 15 bases left between them. Germline loops: CDR1 SGHRS, CDR2 YFSETQ. The CDR3 extends over 16 amino acids. The entire variable domain, with the rest obtained from reference TRBV5-1 and TRBJ2-1, is as follows: KAGVTQTPRYLIKTRGQQVTLSCSPISGHRSVSWYQQTPGQGLQFLFEYFSETQRNKGNFPGRFSGRQFSNSRSEMNVSTLELGDSALYLCASSPSWGGSYNEQFFGPGTRLTVL.

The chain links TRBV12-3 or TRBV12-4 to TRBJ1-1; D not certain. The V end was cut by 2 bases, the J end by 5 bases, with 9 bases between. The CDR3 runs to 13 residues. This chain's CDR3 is CASSLLRRTEAFF. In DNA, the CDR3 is TGTGCCAGCAGTTTACTACGCCGAACTGAAGCTTTCTTT.

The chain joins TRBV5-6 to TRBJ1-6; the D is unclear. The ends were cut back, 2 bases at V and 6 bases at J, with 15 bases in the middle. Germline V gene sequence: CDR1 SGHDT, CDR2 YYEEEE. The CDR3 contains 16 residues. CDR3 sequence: CASSFYGVGLNSPLHF. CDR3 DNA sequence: TGTGCCAGCAGCTTTTACGGGGTAGGCCTTAATTCACCCCTCCACTTT.

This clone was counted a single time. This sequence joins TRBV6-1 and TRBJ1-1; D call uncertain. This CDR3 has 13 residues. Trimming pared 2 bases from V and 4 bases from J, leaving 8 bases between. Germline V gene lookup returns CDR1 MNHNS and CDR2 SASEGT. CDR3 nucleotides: TGTGCCAGCAGTGAACGGGTGGGCACTGAAGCTTTCTTT. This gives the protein CASSERVGTEAFF.

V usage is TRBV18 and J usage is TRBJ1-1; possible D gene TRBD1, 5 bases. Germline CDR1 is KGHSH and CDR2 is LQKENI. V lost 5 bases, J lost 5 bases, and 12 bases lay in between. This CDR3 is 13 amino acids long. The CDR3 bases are TGTGCCAGCTCAATAAAGGGGAGGACTGAAGCTTTCTTT. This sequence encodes CASSIKGRTEAFF.

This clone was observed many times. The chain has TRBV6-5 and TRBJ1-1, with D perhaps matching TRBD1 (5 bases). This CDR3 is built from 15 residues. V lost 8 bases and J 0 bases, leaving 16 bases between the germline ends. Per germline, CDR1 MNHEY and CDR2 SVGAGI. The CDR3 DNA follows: TGTGCCAGCGGACGTCAGCGGGGGGTGAACACTGAAGCTTTCTTT. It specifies CASGRQRGVNTEAFF.

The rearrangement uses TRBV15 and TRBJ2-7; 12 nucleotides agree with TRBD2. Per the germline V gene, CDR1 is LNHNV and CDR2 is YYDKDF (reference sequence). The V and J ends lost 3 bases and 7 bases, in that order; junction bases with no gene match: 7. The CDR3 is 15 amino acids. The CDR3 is CATSSWTSGTREQYF. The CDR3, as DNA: TGTGCCACCAGCAGTTGGACTAGCGGGACTCGGGAGCAGTACTTC.

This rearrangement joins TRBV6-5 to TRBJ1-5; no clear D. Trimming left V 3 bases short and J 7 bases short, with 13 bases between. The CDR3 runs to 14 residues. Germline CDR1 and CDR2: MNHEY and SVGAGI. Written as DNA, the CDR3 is TGTGCCAGCAGTTATGTGGAGGGCGGGCAGCCCCAGCATTTT. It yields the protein CASSYVEGGQPQHF.